This section outlines one TCR beta chain sequence together with its context. The antigen it recognizes is unknown. The sample holds no much larger clone one base away, and base qualities are not on file. These data belong to a study of CD39 and CD103 CD8 tumor-infiltrating T cells (dated by TCRdb to between 2017 and 2018). With respect to the entire study: The repertoire comparisons shown came from four patients: one with an HPV-positive HNSCC, one with an HPV-negative HNSCC, one with ovarian cancer and one with melanoma. TCRbeta CDR3 deep sequencing compared repertoires of CD8 TIL subsets defined by CD103 and CD39 with peripheral memory CD8 T cells. Here is what the overall study found, with its caveats: Clonotypes from DP TILs were seldom detected in blood or uninvolved lymph node, while clonotypes from DN TILs overlapped to a large extent with peripheral memory CD8 repertoires. Compared with DN and SP CD8 TILs and with blood memory CD8 T cells, DP CD8 TILs appeared more oligoclonal, with the top 30 clonotypes covering about 56-86%.

At the time of sample collection the patients were not on therapy, although prior treatments varied from chemotherapy, radiotherapy, surgery and immunotherapy to no treatment. Thawed cells were enriched for T lymphocytes with a negative-selection kit, adding EpCAM beads for tumor-infiltrating lymphocytes. CD8+CD4-CD45RA- cells were sorted as memory CD8 T cells irrespective of CCR7 expression. Before analysis, peripheral blood mononuclear cells were isolated on a Ficoll-Paque PLUS gradient and cryopreserved. On a FACSAria II, each population was sorted to 99% purity, and the resulting cell pellets were frozen for TCR sequencing with no culture step. Looking up the germline V gene (reference sequence) yields CDR1 SEHNR and CDR2 FQNEAQ. The CDR3 contains 13 residues, cysteine and phenylalanine counted. Only the CDR3 DNA stays, 39 bases, in frame from base 1. Trimming removed 3 bases from V and 10 bases from J, leaving 15 bases between the germline ends.

Genomic DNA was extracted with the DNeasy Blood and Tissue Kit from 10,000 to 100,000 sorted cells per subset. The immunoSEQ service sequenced and mapped the TCRbeta V-J or V-D-J regions, with each sample reaching coverage above 8x. As for the original processing: The analysis included only productive rearrangements exported from the immunoSEQ Analyzer platform, and clonality was assessed using the 500 most abundant clones. To quantify how much repertoires overlapped between populations, both the Morisita-Horn similarity index and the Jaccard index were used. Morisita-Horn similarity between CD8 T-cell subset TCR repertoires was measured in 6 or 7 cancer patients. TCRdb limited this immuneACCESS table to in-frame rearrangements with V and J called. A share of clones is missing; checked studies link under half to unresolved V genes, and the rest is unexplained. V and J calls and clone size come straight from that table; D and trimming were deduced from the DNA. The sample includes roughly 15,000 clones, with under 95% observed a single time. The biggest ten clones account for 4.3% of the sample.

The sample was CD8+ T cells sorted from blood. The cell subset or site label, as the study defines it: total memory CD8 T cells (CD45RA-CCR7+/-) from blood or uninvolved lymph node. The clonotype comes from a human donor with head and neck squamous cell carcinoma. The chain employs TRBV7-9 and TRBJ1-1; the D gene is perhaps TRBD1, on 5 matching bases. CDR3 loop: CASSLGVGAAAFF. The nucleotide sequence is TGTGCCAGCAGCTTGGGGGTCGGGGCAGCAGCTTTCTTT.